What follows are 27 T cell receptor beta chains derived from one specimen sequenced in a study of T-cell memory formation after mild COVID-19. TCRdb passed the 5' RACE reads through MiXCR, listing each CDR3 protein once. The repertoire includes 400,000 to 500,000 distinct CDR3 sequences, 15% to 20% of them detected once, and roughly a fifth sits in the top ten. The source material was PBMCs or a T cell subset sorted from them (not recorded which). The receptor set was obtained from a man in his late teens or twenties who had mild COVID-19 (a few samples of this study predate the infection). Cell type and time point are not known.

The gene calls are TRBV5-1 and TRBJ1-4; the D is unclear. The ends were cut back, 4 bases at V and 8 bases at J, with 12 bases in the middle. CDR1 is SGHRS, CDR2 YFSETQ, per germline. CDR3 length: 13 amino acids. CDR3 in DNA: TGCGCCAGCAGCCCAGAAGGACGGGAAAAACTGTTTTTT. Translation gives CASSPEGREKLFF.

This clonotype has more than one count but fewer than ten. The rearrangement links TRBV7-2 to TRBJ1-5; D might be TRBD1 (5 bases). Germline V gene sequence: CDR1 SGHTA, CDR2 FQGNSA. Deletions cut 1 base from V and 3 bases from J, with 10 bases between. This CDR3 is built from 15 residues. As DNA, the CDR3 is TGTGCCAGCAGCTTAGGGGGGGGGTACAATCAGCCCCAGCATTTT. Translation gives CASSLGGGYNQPQHF.

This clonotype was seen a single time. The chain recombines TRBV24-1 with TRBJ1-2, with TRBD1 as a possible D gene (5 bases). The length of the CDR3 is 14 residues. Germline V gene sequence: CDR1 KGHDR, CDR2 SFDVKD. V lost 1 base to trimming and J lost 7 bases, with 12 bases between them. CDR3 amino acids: CATSDFPRVAGYTF. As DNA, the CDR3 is TGTGCCACCAGTGATTTCCCCAGGGTGGCTGGCTACACCTTC.

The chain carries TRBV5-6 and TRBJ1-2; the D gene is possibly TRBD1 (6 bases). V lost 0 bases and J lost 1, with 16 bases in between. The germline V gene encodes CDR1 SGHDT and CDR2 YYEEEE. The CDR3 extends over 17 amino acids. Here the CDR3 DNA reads TGTGCCAGCAGCTTGGTTACGGACAGAAAAGATAACTATGGCTACACCTTC. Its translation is CASSLVTDRKDNYGYTF.

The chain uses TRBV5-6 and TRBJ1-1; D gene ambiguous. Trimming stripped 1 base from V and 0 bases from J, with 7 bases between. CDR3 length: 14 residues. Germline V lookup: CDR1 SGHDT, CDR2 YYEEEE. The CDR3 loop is CASSLRWVNTEAFF. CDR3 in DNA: TGTGCCAGCAGCTTGCGCTGGGTGAACACTGAAGCTTTCTTT.

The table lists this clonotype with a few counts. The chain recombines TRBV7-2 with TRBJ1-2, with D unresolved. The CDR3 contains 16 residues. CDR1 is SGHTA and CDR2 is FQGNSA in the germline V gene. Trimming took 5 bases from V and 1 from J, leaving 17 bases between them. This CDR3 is CASSGTTPGGNYGYTF. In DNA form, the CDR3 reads TGTGCCAGCAGCGGAACAACGCCAGGCGGTAACTATGGCTACACCTTC.

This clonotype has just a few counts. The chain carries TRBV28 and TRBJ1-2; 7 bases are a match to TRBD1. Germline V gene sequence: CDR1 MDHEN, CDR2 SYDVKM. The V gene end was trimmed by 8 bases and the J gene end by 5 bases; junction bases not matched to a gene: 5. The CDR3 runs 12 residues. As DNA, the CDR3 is TGTGCCAGCTATCCACAGGGGTATGGCTACACCTTC. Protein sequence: CASYPQGYGYTF.

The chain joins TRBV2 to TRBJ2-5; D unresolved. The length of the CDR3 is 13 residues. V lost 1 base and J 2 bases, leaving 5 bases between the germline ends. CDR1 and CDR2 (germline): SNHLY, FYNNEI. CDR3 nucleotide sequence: TGTGCCAGCAGTGAAGACACGCAAGAGACCCAGTACTTC. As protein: CASSEDTQETQYF.

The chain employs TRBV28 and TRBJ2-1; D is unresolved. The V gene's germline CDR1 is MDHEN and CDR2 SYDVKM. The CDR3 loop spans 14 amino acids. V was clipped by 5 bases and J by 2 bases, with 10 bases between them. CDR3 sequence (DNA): TGTGCCAGCAGTCCTGATGCGCCCTACAATGAGCAGTTCTTC. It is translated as CASSPDAPYNEQFF. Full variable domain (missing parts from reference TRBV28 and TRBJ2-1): DVKVTQSSRYLVKRTGEKVFLECVQDMDHENMFWYRQDPGLGLRLIYFSYDVKMKEKGDIPEGYSVSREKKERFSLILESASTNQTSMYLCASSPDAPYNEQFFGPGTRLTVL.

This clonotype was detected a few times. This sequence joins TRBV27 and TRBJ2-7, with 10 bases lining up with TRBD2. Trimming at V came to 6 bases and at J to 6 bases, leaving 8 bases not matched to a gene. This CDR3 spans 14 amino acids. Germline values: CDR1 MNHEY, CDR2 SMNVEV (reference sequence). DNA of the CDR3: TGTGCCAGCAGCATTCTGGCTAGCGGGGGCGAGCAGTACTTC. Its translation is CASSILASGGEQYF.

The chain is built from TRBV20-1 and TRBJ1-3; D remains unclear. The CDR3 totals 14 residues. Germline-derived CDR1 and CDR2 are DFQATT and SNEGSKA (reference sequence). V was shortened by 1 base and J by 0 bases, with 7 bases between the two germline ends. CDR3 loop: CSARVPTSGNTIYF. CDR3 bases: TGCAGTGCTAGAGTGCCGACCTCTGGAAACACCATATATTTT.

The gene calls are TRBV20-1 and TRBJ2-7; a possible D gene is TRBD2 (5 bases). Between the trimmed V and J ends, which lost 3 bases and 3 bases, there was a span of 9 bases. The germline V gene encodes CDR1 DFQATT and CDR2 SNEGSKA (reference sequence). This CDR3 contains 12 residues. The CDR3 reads CSARLRDYEQYF. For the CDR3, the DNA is TGCAGTGCTAGGCTGAGGGACTACGAGCAGTACTTC.

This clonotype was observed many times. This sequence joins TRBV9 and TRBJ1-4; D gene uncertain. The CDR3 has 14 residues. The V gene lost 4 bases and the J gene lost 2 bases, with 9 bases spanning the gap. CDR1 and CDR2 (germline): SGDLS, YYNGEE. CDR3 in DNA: TGTGCCAGCAGCAAATTAACCACTAATGAAAAACTGTTTTTT. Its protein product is CASSKLTTNEKLFF.

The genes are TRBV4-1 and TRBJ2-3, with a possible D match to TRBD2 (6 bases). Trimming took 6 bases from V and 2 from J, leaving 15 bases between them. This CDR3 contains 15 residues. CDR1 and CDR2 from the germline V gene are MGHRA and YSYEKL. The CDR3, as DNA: TGCGCCAGCAGTGTGGCGCCGGGGGACACAGATACGCAGTATTTT. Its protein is CASSVAPGDTDTQYF.

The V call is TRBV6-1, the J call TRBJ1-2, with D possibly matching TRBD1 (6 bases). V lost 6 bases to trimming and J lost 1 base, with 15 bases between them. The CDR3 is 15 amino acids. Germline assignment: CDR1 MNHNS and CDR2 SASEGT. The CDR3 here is CASSPGGAGNYGYTF. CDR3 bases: TGTGCCAGCAGCCCCGGGGGGGCCGGTAACTATGGCTACACCTTC.

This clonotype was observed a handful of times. Written as DNA, the CDR3 is TGTGCCAGCAGTTTATTCCGTCTCGGCGGAAGAAAAGAGACCCAGTACTTC. Encoded protein: CASSLFRLGGRKETQYF. The V call is TRBV28, the J call TRBJ2-5; D not certain. The CDR3 runs 17 residues. Looked up from germline, CDR1 is MDHEN and CDR2 is SYDVKM. Trimming took 1 base from V and 3 from J, leaving 18 bases between them.

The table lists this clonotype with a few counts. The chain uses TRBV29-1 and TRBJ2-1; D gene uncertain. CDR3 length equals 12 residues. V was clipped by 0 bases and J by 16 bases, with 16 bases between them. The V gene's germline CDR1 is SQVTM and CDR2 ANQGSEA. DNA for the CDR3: TGCAGCGTTGAAGATCCCATCCCGGTTTCATTCTTC. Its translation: CSVEDPIPVSFF.

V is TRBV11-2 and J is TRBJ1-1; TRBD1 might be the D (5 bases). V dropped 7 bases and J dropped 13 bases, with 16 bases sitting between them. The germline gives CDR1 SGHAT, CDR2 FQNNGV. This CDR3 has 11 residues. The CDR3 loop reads CASTGDGAGFF. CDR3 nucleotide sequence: TGTGCCAGCACCGGGGACGGGGCGGGTTTCTTT.

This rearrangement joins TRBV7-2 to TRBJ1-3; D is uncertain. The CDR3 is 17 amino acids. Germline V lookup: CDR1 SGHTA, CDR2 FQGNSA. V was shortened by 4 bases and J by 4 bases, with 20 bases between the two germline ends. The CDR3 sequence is CASSSPSGASLGNTIYF. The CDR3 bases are TGTGCCAGCAGCTCACCGAGCGGAGCTTCCCTGGGAAACACCATATATTTT.

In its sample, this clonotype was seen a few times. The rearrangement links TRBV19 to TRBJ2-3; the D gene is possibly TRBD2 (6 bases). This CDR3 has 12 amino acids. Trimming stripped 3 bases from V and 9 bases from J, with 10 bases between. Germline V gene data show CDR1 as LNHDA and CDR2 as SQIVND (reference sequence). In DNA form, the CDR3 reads TGTGCCAGTAGTATCCTTGGAGGGACGCAGTATTTT. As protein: CASSILGGTQYF.

The CDR3 DNA reads as TGCGCCAGCAGCCTCGCGGGAGGCCGCGGGGACTACACCTTC. Residues: CASSLAGGRGDYTF. The chain links TRBV4-3 to TRBJ1-2; D is ambiguous. The CDR3 is 14 amino acids. Germline V gives CDR1 LGHNA, CDR2 YSLEER. Trimming took 4 bases from V and 10 from J, leaving 19 bases between them.

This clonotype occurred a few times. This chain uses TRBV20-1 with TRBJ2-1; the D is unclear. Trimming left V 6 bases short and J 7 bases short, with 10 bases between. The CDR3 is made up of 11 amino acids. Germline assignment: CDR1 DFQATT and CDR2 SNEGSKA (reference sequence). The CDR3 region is CSASQMNEQFF. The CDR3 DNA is TGCAGTGCCAGTCAGATGAATGAGCAGTTCTTC.

The CDR3 here is CASSSRGMGYGYTF. The CDR3 DNA follows: TGTGCCAGCAGTTCCAGGGGTATGGGCTATGGCTACACCTTC. This chain uses TRBV12-3 or TRBV12-4 with TRBJ1-2; a weak D match, TRBD1 (6 bases). CDR3 size: 14 residues. The germline V and J ends were trimmed by 4 bases and 4 bases, with 13 bases remaining between them.

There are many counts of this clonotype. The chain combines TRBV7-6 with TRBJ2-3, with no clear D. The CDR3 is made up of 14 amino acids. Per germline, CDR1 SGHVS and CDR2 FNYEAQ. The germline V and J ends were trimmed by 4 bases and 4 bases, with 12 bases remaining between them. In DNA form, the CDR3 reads TGTGCCAGCAGCTATAGAACGGTCCCAGATACGCAGTATTTT. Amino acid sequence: CASSYRTVPDTQYF.

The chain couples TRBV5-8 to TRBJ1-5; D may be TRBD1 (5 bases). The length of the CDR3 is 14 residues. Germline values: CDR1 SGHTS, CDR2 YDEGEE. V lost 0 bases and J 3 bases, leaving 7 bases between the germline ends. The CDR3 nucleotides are TGTGCCAGCAGCTTGGTGGGGGACAATCAGCCCCAGCATTTT. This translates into CASSLVGDNQPQHF.

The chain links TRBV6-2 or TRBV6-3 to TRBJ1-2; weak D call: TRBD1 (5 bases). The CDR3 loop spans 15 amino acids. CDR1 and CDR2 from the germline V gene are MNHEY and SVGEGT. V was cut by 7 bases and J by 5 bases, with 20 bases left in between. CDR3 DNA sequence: TGTGCCAGCACCCACCCACTGACGGGGACTTATGGCTACACCTTC. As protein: CASTHPLTGTYGYTF.

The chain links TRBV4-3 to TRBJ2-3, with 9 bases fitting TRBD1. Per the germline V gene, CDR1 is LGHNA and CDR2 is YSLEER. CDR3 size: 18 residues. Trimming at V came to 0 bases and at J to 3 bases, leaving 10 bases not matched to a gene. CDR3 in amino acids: CASSQERATGGWTDTQYF. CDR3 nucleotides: TGCGCCAGCAGCCAAGAGCGCGCGACAGGGGGGTGGACAGATACGCAGTATTTT.